This entry features one T cell receptor beta chain sequence. In the study's own analysis: Reference gene primers were amplified, and this amplification served to estimate nucleated cell counts. Generated by immunoSEQ multiplex PCR, the TCRdb table keeps only in-frame clones and is missing some. That table furnishes V, J and clone size, whereas the DNA furnished D and trimming. This repertoire shows some 100,000 clones, approximately 84% found once; its top ten account for less than 4.5%. The data are from a study of blood T cell repertoires in COVID-19. Study information: Acute-phase and convalescent COVID-19 samples originated in the United States, Italy and Spain. The cDNA or gDNA used as material had been derived from T cells, B-cell-depleted T cells, or PBMCs.

Germline CDR1 is SEHNR and CDR2 is FQNEAQ (reference sequence). The CDR3 is 13 amino acids. With V trimmed by 1 base and J by 10 bases, 4 bases remained unmatched. The V call is TRBV7-9, the J call TRBJ1-3; 7 bases match TRBD1. Material for sequencing was peripheral blood. The receptor was derived from a man aged 55 to 69 with acute or convalescent COVID-19. The CDR3 is CASSLGDRATIYF. Written as DNA, the CDR3 is TGTGCCAGCAGCTTAGGGGACAGAGCGACCATATATTTT.